Shown below are 27 T cell receptor beta chains from a single sample sequenced in a study of Tregs in tolerant kidney transplant recipients. Profiled with immunoSEQ multiplex PCR; TCRdb holds only in-frame clones, not every one. The sample lists 95,000 or so clones, roughly 93% seen once, with around 1.6% in the top ten. Mixed chimerism was transient after nonmyeloablative marrow transplants from related graft donors. The material was CD4+ T cells from blood (PBMCs), obtained 12 months after the transplant. These receptors came from a human patient who received a combined kidney and bone marrow transplant. Some T cells here may be from the graft donor.

The chain is built from TRBV27 and TRBJ1-4; the D gene is possibly TRBD1 (5 bases). Germline values: CDR1 MNHEY, CDR2 SMNVEV (reference sequence). Trimming took off 7 bases at V and 7 bases at J, with 16 bases between the two ends. CDR3 length equals 14 residues. CDR3 residues: CASKGQGGSEKLFF. The CDR3 coding sequence is TGTGCCAGCAAAGGTCAGGGCGGGAGTGAAAAACTGTTTTTT.

This sequence joins TRBV5-1 and TRBJ1-1, with a tentative D call TRBD1 (6 bases). In germline, CDR1 is SGHRS, CDR2 YFSETQ. This CDR3 has 13 amino acids. V lost 1 base and J 7 bases, leaving 11 bases between the germline ends. The CDR3 protein is CASSLNRDLEAFF. The CDR3 coding sequence is TGCGCCAGCAGCTTGAACAGGGACCTTGAAGCTTTCTTT. The full variable domain, completed using reference TRBV5-1 and TRBJ1-1, is KAGVTQTPRYLIKTRGQQVTLSCSPISGHRSVSWYQQTPGQGLQFLFEYFSETQRNKGNFPGRFSGRQFSNSRSEMNVSTLELGDSALYLCASSLNRDLEAFFGQGTRLTVV.

This clone was detected a few times. One end of the junction fails to match germline, which may point to a read error. J is TRBJ1-1 and V is TRBV2, with 10 bases identical to TRBD1. The CDR3 sequence is 15 residues long. Germline V lookup: CDR1 SNHLY, CDR2 FYNNEI. In nucleotides, the CDR3 is TGTGCCAGCAGTCAACTTTGGGGTGGGACAGGGGCCCTCGCCTTT. Translating it yields CASSQLWGGTGALAF.

The chain carries TRBV2 and TRBJ2-7; 12 positions agree with TRBD2. The CDR3 is 15 residues long. CDR1 SNHLY and CDR2 FYNNEI come from the germline V gene. V was clipped by 6 bases and J by 7 bases; unmatched bases: 10. The DNA of the CDR3 is TGTGCCAGCAGCGCAGGGACTAGCGGGCGTTTGGAGCAGTACTTC. Its translation: CASSAGTSGRLEQYF.

This clone was seen once. The rearrangement uses TRBV28 and TRBJ2-7, with D perhaps matching TRBD2 (6 bases). Germline-derived CDR1 and CDR2 are MDHEN and SYDVKM. The CDR3 contains 15 residues. V was cut by 4 bases and J by 1 base, with 14 bases left in between. The chain's CDR3 is CASSSPRGYSYEQYF. CDR3 sequence (DNA): TGTGCCAGCAGTTCGCCCCGGGGGTATTCCTACGAGCAGTACTTC.

This rearrangement joins TRBV27 to TRBJ1-6, with D tentatively TRBD1 (5 bases). Trimming took off 5 bases at V and 0 bases at J, with 11 bases between the two ends. Germline CDR1 and CDR2: MNHEY and SMNVEV (reference sequence). The CDR3 spans 16 residues. Here the CDR3 reads CASSPHRSSYNSPLHF. Here the CDR3 DNA reads TGTGCCAGCAGTCCACACAGGAGCTCCTATAATTCACCCCTCCACTTT.

The rearrangement uses TRBV5-1 and TRBJ2-7, with TRBD2 matching 11 bases. The germline CDR1 and CDR2 sequences are SGHRS and YFSETQ. This CDR3 is built from 14 residues. V dropped 4 bases and J dropped 7; count of bases not matched to a gene: 7. The CDR3 here is CASSLTGLAVEQYF. As DNA, the CDR3 is TGCGCCAGCAGCCTAACGGGACTAGCGGTTGAGCAGTACTTC.

Remarks on this clone: Other DNA sequences in this sample translate to the same CDR3. The rearrangement uses TRBV21-1 and TRBJ2-5; TRBD2 was called by the table and not checked on the DNA. TRBV21-1 is reported as a pseudogene. The CDR3 totals 16 residues. CDR3 amino acids: CASSSEPEGDQETQYF. The CDR3 coding sequence is TGTGCCAGCAGCAGTGAACCGGAGGGCGATCAAGAGACCCAGTACTTC.

The rearrangement joins TRBV14 to TRBJ1-2, with unresolved D. This CDR3 spans 14 amino acids. Trimming took 0 bases from V and 4 from J, leaving 9 bases between them. The germline V gene encodes CDR1 SGHDN and CDR2 FVKESK. Here the CDR3 reads CASSQDLPGYGYTF. The CDR3 DNA follows: TGTGCCAGCAGCCAAGATCTGCCCGGCTATGGCTACACCTTC.

Only a few counts were recorded for this clone. The chain links TRBV9 to TRBJ1-1, with D perhaps TRBD1 (5 bases). The germline V gene has CDR1 SGDLS and CDR2 YYNGEE. Trimming removed 4 bases at V and 5 bases at J, with 12 bases between. The CDR3 is made up of 13 amino acids. CDR3 sequence reads: CASSSRGLTEAFF. In DNA form, the CDR3 reads TGTGCCAGCAGCTCAAGGGGTTTGACTGAAGCTTTCTTT.

V and J are TRBV11-2 and TRBJ1-6; 7 nucleotides agree with TRBD1. Germline V CDR1 and CDR2: SGHAT, FQNNGV. After removal of 1 base from V and 6 bases from J, the junction contained 15 bases not matched to a gene. The CDR3 has 19 residues. CDR3 sequence reads: CASSLARDSEGVLNSPLHF. Written as DNA, the CDR3 is TGTGCCAGCAGCTTAGCCCGGGACAGTGAAGGAGTTCTTAATTCACCCCTCCACTTT.

The chain has TRBV28 and TRBJ2-5, with D perhaps TRBD2 (6 bases). The CDR3 is 14 amino acids. Trimming took 6 bases from V and 5 from J, leaving 16 bases between them. Germline CDR1 MDHEN, CDR2 SYDVKM. The CDR3 region has the DNA TGTGCCAGCAGATTCGGTGATCGGGGGGAGACCCAGTACTTC. It translates to CASRFGDRGETQYF.

The rearrangement uses TRBV30 and TRBJ1-2; D may be TRBD1 (6 bases). V was trimmed by 0 bases and J by 6 bases, leaving 8 bases between them. This CDR3 comprises 12 residues. Germline V lookup: CDR1 GTSNPN, CDR2 SVGIG (reference sequence). The CDR3 DNA reads TGTGCCTGGAGTGTCGGACAGAATGGCTACACCTTC. Its translation: CAWSVGQNGYTF.

The chain carries TRBV2 and TRBJ2-1, with 10 bases identical to TRBD2. In germline, CDR1 is SNHLY, CDR2 FYNNEI. The J segment lost 9 bases and the V segment lost 6 bases, leaving 14 bases of the junction unmatched. There are 16 residues in the CDR3. DNA for the CDR3: TGTGCCAGCAGGAGGGAGGGGACTAGCGACCCGGCTGAGCAGTTCTTC. Translation gives CASRREGTSDPAEQFF.

V gene TRBV29-1 combines with J gene TRBJ2-7; 9 bases are a match to TRBD2. Germline-derived CDR1 and CDR2 are SQVTM and ANQGSEA. V lost 6 bases to trimming and J lost 5 bases; unmatched junction nucleotides: 14. CDR3 length: 15 residues. The CDR3 DNA reads TGCAGCGTCAAATCCCCCGGGACTAGCTTCGACGAGCAGTACTTC. Its protein product is CSVKSPGTSFDEQYF.

V usage is TRBV7-3 and J usage is TRBJ2-2; possibly TRBD2 for D (5 bases). The CDR3 totals 15 residues. The V gene lost 4 bases and the J gene lost 5 bases, with 14 bases spanning the gap. Germline V CDR1 and CDR2: SGHTA, FQGTGA. Here the CDR3 reads CASSSHSARTGELFF. The CDR3 nucleotides are TGTGCCAGCAGCTCTCATAGCGCGAGGACCGGGGAGCTGTTTTTT.

V gene TRBV7-3 combines with J gene TRBJ2-1; 9 nucleotides line up with TRBD1. The junction had 5 bases not matched to a gene; V was cut back by 5 bases and J by 6 bases. There are 14 residues in the CDR3. Germline CDR1 reads SGHTA; CDR2 reads FQGTGA. The CDR3 sequence is CASSPRTGVNEQFF. CDR3 in DNA: TGTGCCAGCAGCCCAAGGACAGGGGTCAATGAGCAGTTCTTC.

This chain connects TRBV7-9 to TRBJ2-4; tentative D call: TRBD2 (6 bases). Germline values: CDR1 SEHNR, CDR2 FQNEAQ (reference sequence). CDR3 length: 14 amino acids. Trimming took off 4 bases at V and 8 bases at J, with 15 bases between the two ends. In DNA form, the CDR3 reads TGTGCCAGCAGCTCTCAGGGTGGAGGGGACATTCAGTACTTC. It translates to CASSSQGGGDIQYF.

The gene calls are TRBV19 and TRBJ1-2; 8 nucleotides line up with TRBD1. Losses at the gene ends were 5 bases for V and 8 bases for J; bases not matched to a gene: 10. CDR1 is LNHDA and CDR2 is SQIVND in the germline V gene (reference sequence). The CDR3 contains 14 residues. For the CDR3, the DNA is TGTGCCAGTAGTCTATCAGGGGGCGTAGGCGGCTACACCTTC. Its protein product is CASSLSGGVGGYTF.

In its sample, this clone was seen once. This chain connects TRBV11-3 to TRBJ2-3, with TRBD1 matching over 8 bases. The trim removed 7 bases at V and 2 bases at J, leaving 5 bases unmatched. Germline CDR1 is SGHNT and CDR2 is YENEEA. The CDR3 has 14 amino acids. CDR3 nucleotides: TGTGCCAGCACCCGACAGGGGCTCACAGATACGCAGTATTTT. Its translation is CASTRQGLTDTQYF.

V usage is TRBV4-3 and J usage is TRBJ1-1; D perhaps matches TRBD1 (5 bases). The germline V gene encodes CDR1 LGHNA and CDR2 YSLEER. Trimming cost V 1 base and J 0 bases, with 9 bases left between them. The CDR3 runs 15 residues. CDR3 bases: TGCGCCAGCAGCCAAGTGAGACAGCTGAACACTGAAGCTTTCTTT. Its translation is CASSQVRQLNTEAFF.

Remarks on this clone: One end of the junction does not line up with germline, which may come from a read error. Other DNA sequences in the same sample also yield this CDR3. This chain connects TRBV7-8 to TRBJ1-6, with D perhaps TRBD1 (6 bases). The CDR3 contains 15 residues. Germline CDR1 is SGHVS and CDR2 is FQNEAQ. In DNA form, the CDR3 reads TGTGCCAGCAGCCCGGACAGCTCCTATAATTCCCCCCTCCACTTT. Residues: CASSPDSSYNSPLHF.

The table lists this clone with a count of one. This chain links TRBV7-8 with TRBJ2-1; 7 bases agree with TRBD1. The germline V gene encodes CDR1 SGHVS and CDR2 FQNEAQ. V gave up 1 base and J gave up 9 bases; unmatched junction bases: 6. The CDR3 is made up of 14 amino acids. CDR3 in DNA: TGTGCCAGCAGCTTAGAGGGGGCAATGGTTGAGCAGTTCTTC. Translating gives CASSLEGAMVEQFF.

J is TRBJ1-3 and V is TRBV4-2; D call uncertain. The CDR3 sequence is 14 residues long. V gave up 4 bases and J gave up 6 bases, with 13 bases separating them. Germline V CDR1 and CDR2: LGHNA, YNFKEQ. The CDR3 loop is CASSLSSTPNTIYF. For the CDR3, the DNA is TGTGCCAGCAGCCTAAGCTCTACTCCAAACACCATATATTTT.

The gene calls are TRBV7-3 and TRBJ2-7; possibly TRBD1 for D (7 bases). Germline loops: CDR1 SGHTA, CDR2 FQGTGA. This CDR3 is built from 13 residues. V dropped 4 bases and J dropped 4 bases, with 11 bases sitting between them. CDR3 residues: CASSSAGGYEQYF. For the CDR3, the DNA is TGTGCCAGCAGCTCCGCAGGGGGGTACGAGCAGTACTTC.

The rearrangement links TRBV10-3 to TRBJ2-5, with 8 bases lining up with TRBD2. The junction had 2 bases not matched to a gene; V was cut back by 4 bases and J by 4 bases. Per germline, CDR1 ENHRY and CDR2 SYGVKD. The CDR3 has 13 residues. The CDR3 DNA is TGTGCCATCAGTGGGCTAGCGGGAGAGACCCAGTACTTC. It is translated as CAISGLAGETQYF.

The rearrangement joins TRBV4-3 to TRBJ1-1, with D perhaps matching TRBD1 (6 bases). The germline CDR1 and CDR2 sequences are LGHNA and YSLEER. The CDR3 covers 14 residues. Trimming shortened V by 0 bases and J by 1 base, and 6 bases separated the two germline ends. DNA of the CDR3: TGCGCCAGCAGCCAAGAAGGGGGGAACACTGAAGCTTTCTTT. This sequence encodes CASSQEGGNTEAFF.